This TCR beta chain is drawn from a study of blood T cell repertoires in COVID-19. Across the whole study: Acute and convalescent COVID-19 samples came from the United States, Italy and Spain. From T cells, B-cell-depleted T cells, or PBMCs came the material, which was cDNA or gDNA.

With 3 bases removed from V and 0 bases from J, the gap between germline ends came to 9 bases. The CDR3 is 15 residues long. Germline CDR1 and CDR2: SGHVS and FNYEAQ. The table came from immunoSEQ multiplex PCR; TCRdb's copy has only in-frame clones and leaves some out. The repertoire holds 150,000 to 200,000 clones, with 70% to 90% as singletons. This rearrangement joins TRBV7-6 to TRBJ1-3; D unresolved. This sequence was found in a man aged 18 to 29 with acute or convalescent COVID-19. Sequencing was done on a sample of peripheral blood. CDR3 sequence (DNA): TGTGCCAGCAGCTTTGACTCCCGCTCTGGAAACACCATATATTTT. Translated: CASSFDSRSGNTIYF.